This TCR beta chain was sequenced during a study of PD-L1 blockade in urothelial cancer. Overall study: Administration of atezolizumab to patients began at some point between 2013 and 2015, at 1,200 mg intravenously every 3 weeks. Study patients had been treated with 0 to 3 previous chemotherapy regimens. Blood-derived samples held a median approximately 140,000 T cells.

Repertoires were generated with immunoSEQ multiplex PCR, while TCRdb's copy carries only in-frame clones and drops some. Of some 40,000 clones listed, over 65% were seen once; the top ten hold more than 9%. This CDR3 has 13 amino acids. Germline V CDR1 and CDR2: GTSNPN, SVGIG (reference sequence). With 4 bases removed from V and 7 bases from J, the gap between germline ends came to 14 bases. Time point given: peripheral blood 6 weeks after treatment start. The chain joins TRBV30 to TRBJ2-1; TRBD1 is a possible D gene (8 bases). The TCR originated in a man in his forties with urothelial cancer. Sequenced material: PBMCs, taken around atezolizumab (anti-PD-L1) treatment. The chain's CDR3 is CAWTGQGLNEQFF. CDR3 sequence (DNA): TGTGCCTGGACAGGACAGGGACTAAATGAGCAGTTCTTC.